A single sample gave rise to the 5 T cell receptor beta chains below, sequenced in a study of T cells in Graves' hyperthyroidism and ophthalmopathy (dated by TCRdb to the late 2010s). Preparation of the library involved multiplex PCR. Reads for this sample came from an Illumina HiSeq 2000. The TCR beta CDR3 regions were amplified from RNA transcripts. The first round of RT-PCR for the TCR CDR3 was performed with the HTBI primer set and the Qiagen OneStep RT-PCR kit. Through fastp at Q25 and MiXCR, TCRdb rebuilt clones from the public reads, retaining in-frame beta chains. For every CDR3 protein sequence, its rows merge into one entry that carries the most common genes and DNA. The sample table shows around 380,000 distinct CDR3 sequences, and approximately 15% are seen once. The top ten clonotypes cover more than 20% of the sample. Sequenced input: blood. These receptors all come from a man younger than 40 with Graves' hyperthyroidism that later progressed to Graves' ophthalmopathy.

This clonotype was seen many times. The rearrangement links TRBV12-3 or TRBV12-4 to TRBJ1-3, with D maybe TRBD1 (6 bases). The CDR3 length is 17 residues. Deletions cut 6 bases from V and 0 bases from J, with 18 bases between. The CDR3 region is CASSPPGGSASGNTIYF. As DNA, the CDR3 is TGTGCCAGCAGCCCCCCCGGGGGCAGCGCCTCTGGAAACACCATATATTTT.

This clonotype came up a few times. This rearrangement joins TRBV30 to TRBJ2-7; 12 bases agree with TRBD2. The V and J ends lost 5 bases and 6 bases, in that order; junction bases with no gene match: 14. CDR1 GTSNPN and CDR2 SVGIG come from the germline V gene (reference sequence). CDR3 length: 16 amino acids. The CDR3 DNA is TGTGCCTGGGGCCATTCTAGCGGGGGGGTTCAATCCGAGCAGTACTTC. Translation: CAWGHSSGGVQSEQYF.

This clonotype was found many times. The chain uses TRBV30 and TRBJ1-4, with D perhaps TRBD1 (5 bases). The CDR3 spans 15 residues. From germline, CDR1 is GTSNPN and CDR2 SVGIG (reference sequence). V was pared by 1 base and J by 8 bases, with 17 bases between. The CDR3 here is CAWSEMSGPGEKLFF. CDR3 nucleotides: TGTGCCTGGAGTGAAATGTCAGGGCCGGGCGAAAAACTGTTTTTT.

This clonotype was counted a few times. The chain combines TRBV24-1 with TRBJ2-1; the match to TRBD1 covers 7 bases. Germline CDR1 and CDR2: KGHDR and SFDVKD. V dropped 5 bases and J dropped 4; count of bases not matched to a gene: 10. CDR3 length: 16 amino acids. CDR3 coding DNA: TGTGCCACCAGTGGCGCCGCCGGGACAGAATACAATGAGCAGTTCTTC. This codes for CATSGAAGTEYNEQFF.

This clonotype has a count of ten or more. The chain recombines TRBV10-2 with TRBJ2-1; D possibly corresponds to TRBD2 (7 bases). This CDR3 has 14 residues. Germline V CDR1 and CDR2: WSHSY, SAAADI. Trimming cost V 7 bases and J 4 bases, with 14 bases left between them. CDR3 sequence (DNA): TGCGCCAGCAAAGACGGGGGGCCGTACAATGAGCAGTTCTTC. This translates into CASKDGGPYNEQFF.